These 11 T cell receptor beta chains share one sample of origin, sequenced in a study of blood T cell repertoires in COVID-19. TCRdb's copy holds only in-frame clones and misses some; the assay was immunoSEQ multiplex PCR. The data contain fewer than 200,000 clones, around 78% of them seen just once; the ten biggest clones take up under 4.5%. The sequenced sample consisted of PBMCs or T cells enriched from blood (not recorded which). These receptor sequences come from a woman in her forties or fifties who had recovered from COVID-19.

This clone appeared a single time. This chain links TRBV21-1 with TRBJ2-7; TRBD1, as called in the table, went unchecked against the DNA. TRBV21-1 is given as a pseudogene. The CDR3 sequence is 14 residues long. The DNA for the CDR3 is TGTATGGAGGGGGGGACAGGGATCTCCTACGAGCAGTACGTC. Its translation: CMEGGTGISYEQYV.

The V gene is TRBV15, the J gene TRBJ1-1, with 11 bases matching TRBD1. V shed 3 bases and J 5 bases; nucleotides not matched to a gene: 2. CDR3 length: 14 amino acids. Germline CDR1 reads LNHNV; CDR2 reads YYDKDF (reference sequence). CDR3 residues: CATSSRDRGTEAFF. In nucleotides, the CDR3 is TGTGCCACCAGCAGTCGGGACAGGGGGACTGAAGCTTTCTTT. Full variable domain (remainder filled in from reference TRBV15 and TRBJ1-1): DAMVIQNPRYQVTQFGKPVTLSCSQTLNHNVMYWYQQKSSQAPKLLFHYYDKDFNNEADTPDNFQSRRPNTSFCFLDIRSPGLGDTAMYLCATSSRDRGTEAFFGQGTRLTVV.

The rearrangement joins TRBV4-1 to TRBJ1-2; TRBD1 matches 7 bases. The CDR3 is made up of 20 amino acids. Germline V gives CDR1 MGHRA, CDR2 YSYEKL. The trim removed 0 bases at V and 3 bases at J, leaving 19 bases unmatched. CDR3 region: CASSQDGGGRGSSRYYGYTF. The CDR3 coding sequence is TGCGCCAGCAGCCAAGATGGTGGCGGCAGGGGGTCTTCGAGGTACTATGGCTACACCTTC.

The chain recombines TRBV5-5 with TRBJ2-7; D gene ambiguous. The CDR3 has 14 residues. Germline V CDR1 and CDR2: SGHKS, YYEKEE (reference sequence). V was pared by 0 bases and J by 6 bases, with 13 bases between. The CDR3 DNA is TGTGCCAGCAGCTTGGCGTACGGGTCGGGCGAGCAGTACGTC. Amino acids: CASSLAYGSGEQYV.

Of note for this clone: Other DNA sequences in the same sample also yield this CDR3. This chain links TRBV30 with TRBJ1-3; D remains ambiguous. Between the trimmed V and J ends, which lost 3 bases and 0 bases, there was a span of 6 bases. This CDR3 region has 13 residues. Germline CDR1 reads GTSNPN; CDR2 reads SVGIG (reference sequence). CDR3 DNA: TGTGCCTGGAGCACGGGCTCTGGAAACACCATATATTTT. Protein sequence: CAWSTGSGNTIYF.

Comment on this clone: In the same sample, other DNA sequences code for this CDR3. The chain combines TRBV27 with TRBJ1-3; D not resolved. This CDR3 has 14 amino acids. CDR1 and CDR2 from the germline V gene are MNHEY and SMNVEV (reference sequence). V dropped 5 bases and J dropped 1 base, with 9 bases sitting between them. CDR3 loop: CASSRGQSGNTIYF. In nucleotides, the CDR3 is TGTGCCAGCAGTAGAGGCCAGTCTGGAAACACCATATATTTT.

The rearrangement joins TRBV6-6 to TRBJ1-1; the match to TRBD1 covers 10 bases. V lost 7 bases to trimming and J lost 1 base; unmatched junction nucleotides: 3. The CDR3 runs to 14 residues. Germline V gene lookup returns CDR1 MNHNY and CDR2 SVGAGI (reference sequence). CDR3 coding DNA: TGTGCCAGCAATCGACAGGGGGCGAACACTGAAGCTTTCTTT. Protein: CASNRQGANTEAFF.

The gene calls are TRBV4-1 and TRBJ2-1; TRBD2 matches at 12 bases. J was trimmed by 4 bases and V by 0 bases; bases with no gene match: 13. The germline V gene has CDR1 MGHRA and CDR2 YSYEKL. CDR3 length: 20 residues. The CDR3: CASSQDSPRGLAGGYNEQFF. The CDR3 DNA reads as TGCGCCAGCAGCCAAGACTCCCCCCGGGGGCTAGCGGGAGGGTACAATGAGCAGTTCTTC.

V gene TRBV7-2 combines with J gene TRBJ2-5, with TRBD2 identical over 14 bases. J lost 2 bases, V lost 5 bases, and 10 bases had no gene match. This CDR3 contains 18 residues. CDR1 is SGHTA and CDR2 is FQGNSA in the germline V gene. CDR3 sequence (DNA): TGTGCCAGCAGCCCCCCCGGACTAGCGGGAGGATCGCAAGAGACCCAGTACTTC. Translating gives CASSPPGLAGGSQETQYF.

As concerns this clone: Other DNA sequences in the same sample also yield this CDR3. V gene TRBV19 combines with J gene TRBJ1-6; D remains unclear. The CDR3 sequence is 14 residues long. Germline lookup yields CDR1 LNHDA and CDR2 SQIVND (reference sequence). The germline V and J ends were trimmed by 1 base and 7 bases, with 8 bases remaining between them. CDR3 sequence reads: CASSIAVLNSPLHF. The CDR3 DNA sequence: TGTGCCAGTAGTATAGCCGTCCTCAATTCACCCCTCCACTTT.

V is TRBV18 and J is TRBJ1-3, with a possible D match to TRBD1 (5 bases). The V end lost 5 bases, the J end lost 0 bases, and 17 bases lay between the germline ends. CDR3 length: 17 residues. Germline V lookup: CDR1 KGHSH, CDR2 LQKENI. The CDR3 protein is CASSMAGTFSSGNTIYF. CDR3 DNA: TGTGCCAGCTCAATGGCCGGGACTTTTAGCTCTGGAAACACCATATATTTT.